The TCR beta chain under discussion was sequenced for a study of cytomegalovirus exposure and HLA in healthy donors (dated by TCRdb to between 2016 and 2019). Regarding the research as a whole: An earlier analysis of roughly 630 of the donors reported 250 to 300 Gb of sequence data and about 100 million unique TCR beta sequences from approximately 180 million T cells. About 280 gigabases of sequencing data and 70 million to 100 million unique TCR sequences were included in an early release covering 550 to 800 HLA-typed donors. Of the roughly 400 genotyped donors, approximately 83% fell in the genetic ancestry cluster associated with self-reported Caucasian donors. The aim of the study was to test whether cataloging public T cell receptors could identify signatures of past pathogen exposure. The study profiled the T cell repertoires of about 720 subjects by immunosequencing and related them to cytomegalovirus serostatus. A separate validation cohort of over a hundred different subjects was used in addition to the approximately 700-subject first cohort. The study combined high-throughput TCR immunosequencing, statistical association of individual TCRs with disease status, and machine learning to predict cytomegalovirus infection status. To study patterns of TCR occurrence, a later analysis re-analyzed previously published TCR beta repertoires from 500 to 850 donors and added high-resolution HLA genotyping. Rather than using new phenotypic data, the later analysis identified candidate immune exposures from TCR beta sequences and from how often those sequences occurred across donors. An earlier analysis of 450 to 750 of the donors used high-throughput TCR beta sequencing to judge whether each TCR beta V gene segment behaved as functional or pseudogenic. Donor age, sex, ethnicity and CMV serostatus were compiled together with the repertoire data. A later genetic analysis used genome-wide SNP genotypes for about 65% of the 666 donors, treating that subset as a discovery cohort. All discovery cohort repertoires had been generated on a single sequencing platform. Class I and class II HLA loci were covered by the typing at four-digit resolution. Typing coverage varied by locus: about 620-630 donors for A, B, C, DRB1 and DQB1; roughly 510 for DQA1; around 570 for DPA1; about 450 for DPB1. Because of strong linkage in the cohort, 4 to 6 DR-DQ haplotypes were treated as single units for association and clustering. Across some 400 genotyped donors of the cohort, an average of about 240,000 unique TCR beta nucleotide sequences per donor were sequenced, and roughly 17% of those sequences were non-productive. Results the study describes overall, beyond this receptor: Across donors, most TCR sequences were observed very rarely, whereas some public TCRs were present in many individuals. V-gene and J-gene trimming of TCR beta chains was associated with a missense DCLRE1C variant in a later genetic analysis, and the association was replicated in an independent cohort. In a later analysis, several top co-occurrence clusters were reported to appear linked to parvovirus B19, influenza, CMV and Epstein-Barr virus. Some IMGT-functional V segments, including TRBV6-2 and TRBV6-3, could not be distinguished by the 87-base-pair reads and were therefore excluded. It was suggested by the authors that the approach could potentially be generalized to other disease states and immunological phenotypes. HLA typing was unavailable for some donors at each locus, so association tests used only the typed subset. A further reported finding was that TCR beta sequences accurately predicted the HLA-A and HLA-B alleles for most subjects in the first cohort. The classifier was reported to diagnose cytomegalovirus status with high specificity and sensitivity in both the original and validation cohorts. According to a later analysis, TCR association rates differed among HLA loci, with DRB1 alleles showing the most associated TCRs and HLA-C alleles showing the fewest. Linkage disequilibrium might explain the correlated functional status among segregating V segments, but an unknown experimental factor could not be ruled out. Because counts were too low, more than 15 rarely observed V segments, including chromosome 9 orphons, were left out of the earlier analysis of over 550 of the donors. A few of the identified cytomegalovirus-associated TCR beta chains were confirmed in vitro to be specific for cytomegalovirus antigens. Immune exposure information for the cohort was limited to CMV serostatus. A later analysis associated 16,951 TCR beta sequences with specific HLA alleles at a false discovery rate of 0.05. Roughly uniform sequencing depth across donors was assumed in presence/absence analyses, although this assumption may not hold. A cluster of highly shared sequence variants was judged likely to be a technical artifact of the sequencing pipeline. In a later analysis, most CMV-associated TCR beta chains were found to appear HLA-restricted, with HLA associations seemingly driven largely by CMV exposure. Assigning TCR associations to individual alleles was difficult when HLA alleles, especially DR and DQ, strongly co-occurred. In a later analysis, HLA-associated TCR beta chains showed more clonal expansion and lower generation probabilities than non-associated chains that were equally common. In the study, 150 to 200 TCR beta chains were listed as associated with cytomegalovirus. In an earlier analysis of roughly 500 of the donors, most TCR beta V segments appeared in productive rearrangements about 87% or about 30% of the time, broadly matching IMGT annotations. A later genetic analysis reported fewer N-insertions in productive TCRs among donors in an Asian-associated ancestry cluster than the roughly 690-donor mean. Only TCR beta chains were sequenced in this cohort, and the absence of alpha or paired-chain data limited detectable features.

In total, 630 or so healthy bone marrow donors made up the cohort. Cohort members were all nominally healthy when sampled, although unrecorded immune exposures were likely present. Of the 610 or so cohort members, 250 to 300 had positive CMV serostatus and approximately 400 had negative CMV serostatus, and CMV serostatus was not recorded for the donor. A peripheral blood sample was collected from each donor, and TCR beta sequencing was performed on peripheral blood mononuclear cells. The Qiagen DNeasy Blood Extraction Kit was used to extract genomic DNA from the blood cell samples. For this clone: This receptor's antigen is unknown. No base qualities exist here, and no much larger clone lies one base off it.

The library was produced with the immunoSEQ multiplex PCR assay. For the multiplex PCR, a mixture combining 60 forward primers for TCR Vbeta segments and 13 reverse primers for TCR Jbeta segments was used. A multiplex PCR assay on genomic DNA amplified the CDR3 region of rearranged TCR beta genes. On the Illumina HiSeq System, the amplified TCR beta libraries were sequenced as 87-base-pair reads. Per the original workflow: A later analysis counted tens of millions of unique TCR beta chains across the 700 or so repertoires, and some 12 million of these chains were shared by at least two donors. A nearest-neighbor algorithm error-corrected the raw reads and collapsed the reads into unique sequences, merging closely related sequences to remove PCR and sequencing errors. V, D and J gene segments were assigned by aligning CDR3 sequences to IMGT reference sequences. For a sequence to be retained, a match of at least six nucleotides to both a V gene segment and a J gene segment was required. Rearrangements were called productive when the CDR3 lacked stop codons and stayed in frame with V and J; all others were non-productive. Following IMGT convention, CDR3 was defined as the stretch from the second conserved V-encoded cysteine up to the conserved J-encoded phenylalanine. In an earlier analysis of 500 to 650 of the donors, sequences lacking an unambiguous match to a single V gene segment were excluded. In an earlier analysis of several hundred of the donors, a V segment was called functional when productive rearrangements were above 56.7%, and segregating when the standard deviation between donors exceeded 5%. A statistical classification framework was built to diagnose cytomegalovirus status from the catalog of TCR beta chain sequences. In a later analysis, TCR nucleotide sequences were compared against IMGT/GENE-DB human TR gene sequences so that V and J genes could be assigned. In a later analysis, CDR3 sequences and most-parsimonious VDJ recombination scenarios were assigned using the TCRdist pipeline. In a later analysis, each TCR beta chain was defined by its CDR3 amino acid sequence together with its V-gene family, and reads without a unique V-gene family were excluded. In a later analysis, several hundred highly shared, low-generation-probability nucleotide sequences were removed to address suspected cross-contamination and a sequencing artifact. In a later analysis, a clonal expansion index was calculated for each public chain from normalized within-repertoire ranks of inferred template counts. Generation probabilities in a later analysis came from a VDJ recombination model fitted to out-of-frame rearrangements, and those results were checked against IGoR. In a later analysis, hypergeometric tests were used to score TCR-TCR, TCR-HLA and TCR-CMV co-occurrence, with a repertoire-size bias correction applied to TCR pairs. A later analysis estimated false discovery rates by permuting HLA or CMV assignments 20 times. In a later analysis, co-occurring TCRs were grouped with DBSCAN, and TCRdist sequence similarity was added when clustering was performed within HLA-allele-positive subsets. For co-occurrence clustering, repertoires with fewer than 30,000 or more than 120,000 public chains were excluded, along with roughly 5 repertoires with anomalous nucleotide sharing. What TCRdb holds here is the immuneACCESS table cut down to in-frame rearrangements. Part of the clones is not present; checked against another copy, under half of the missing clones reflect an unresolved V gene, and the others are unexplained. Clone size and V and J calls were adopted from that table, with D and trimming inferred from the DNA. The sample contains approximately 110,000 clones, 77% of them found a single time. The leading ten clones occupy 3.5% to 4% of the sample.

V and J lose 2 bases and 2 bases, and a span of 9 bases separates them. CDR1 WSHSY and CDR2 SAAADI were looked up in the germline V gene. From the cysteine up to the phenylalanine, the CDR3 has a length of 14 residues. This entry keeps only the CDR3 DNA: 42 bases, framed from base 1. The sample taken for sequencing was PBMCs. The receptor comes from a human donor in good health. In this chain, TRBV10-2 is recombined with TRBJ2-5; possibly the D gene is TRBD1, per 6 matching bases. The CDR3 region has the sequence CASSETGSQETQYF. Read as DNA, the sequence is TGCGCCAGCAGTGAGACAGGGTCGCAAGAGACCCAGTACTTC.